The 30 T cell receptor beta chains reported below all come from one sample, sequenced in a study of cytomegalovirus exposure and HLA in healthy donors. Primers: 60 Vbeta forward and 13 Jbeta reverse. Here immunoSEQ multiplex PCR was the method, and the copy in TCRdb shows in-frame clones only, minus some. Of approximately 220,000 clones listed, over 75% are singletons. The material sequenced was PBMCs. The receptors originated from a male donor in good health and CMV-seronegative.

The gene calls are TRBV5-5 and TRBJ2-1; D possibly corresponds to TRBD2 (7 bases). This CDR3 comprises 18 residues. Trimming removed 4 bases from V and 7 bases from J, with 27 bases in between. Germline V gene sequence: CDR1 SGHKS, CDR2 YYEKEE (reference sequence). CDR3 sequence (DNA): TGTGCCAGCAGCCAAATTGGGCTGCCGGGGGGCCGTTCAAATGAGCAGTTCTTC. It is translated as CASSQIGLPGGRSNEQFF. Looking up the rest from reference TRBV5-5 and TRBJ2-1 gives the full variable domain: DAGVTQSPTHLIKTRGQQVTLRCSPISGHKSVSWYQQVLGQGPQFIFQYYEKEERGRGNFPDRFSARQFPNYSSELNVNALLLGDSALYLCASSQIGLPGGRSNEQFFGPGTRLTVL.

The V gene is TRBV27, the J gene TRBJ1-2; TRBD1 aligns across 7 bases. In germline, CDR1 is MNHEY, CDR2 SMNVEV (reference sequence). The trim removed 3 bases at V and 13 bases at J, leaving 17 bases unmatched. The CDR3 has 15 amino acids. For the CDR3, the DNA is TGTGCCAGCAGTTTGAGGGATCGGGACAGTCTTACAGGCACCTTC. Translated, it gives CASSLRDRDSLTGTF.

This clone has a single count. The CDR3 nucleotides are TGTGCCAGCTCACCCGGACAGTCTATGGCTGGAAACACCATATATTTT. Its translation: CASSPGQSMAGNTIYF. The gene calls are TRBV18 and TRBJ1-3, with D possibly matching TRBD1 (6 bases). Germline-derived CDR1 and CDR2 are KGHSH and LQKENI. With 3 bases removed from V and 2 bases from J, the gap between germline ends came to 14 bases. The CDR3 is 16 amino acids. Full variable domain (missing parts from reference TRBV18 and TRBJ1-3): NAGVMQNPRHLVRRRGQEARLRCSPMKGHSHVYWYRQLPEEGLKFMVYLQKENIIDESGMPKERFSAEFPKEGPSILRIQQVVRGDSAAYFCASSPGQSMAGNTIYFGEGSWLTVV.

The genes are TRBV6-5 and TRBJ1-1; 8 bases agree with TRBD1. CDR3 length: 13 amino acids. The V and J ends lost 6 bases and 5 bases, in that order; junction bases with no gene match: 5. Germline assignment: CDR1 MNHEY and CDR2 SVGAGI. CDR3 coding DNA: TGTGCCAGCAGCCTCGACAGGGGTACTGAAGCTTTCTTT. Its protein product is CASSLDRGTEAFF.

The genes are TRBV4-1 and TRBJ2-5; D perhaps matches TRBD1 (6 bases). The CDR3 is 17 residues long. Germline values: CDR1 MGHRA, CDR2 YSYEKL. V was cut by 0 bases and J by 0 bases, with 14 bases left in between. CDR3 DNA: TGCGCCAGCAGCCAAGAAAGGGGGACACTGTACCAAGAGACCCAGTACTTC. As protein: CASSQERGTLYQETQYF.

The chain joins TRBV28 to TRBJ2-2; D gene unclear. This CDR3 is 15 amino acids long. Trimming stripped 4 bases from V and 2 bases from J, with 11 bases between. The germline V gene encodes CDR1 MDHEN and CDR2 SYDVKM. CDR3 region: CASSYPPTNTGELFF. CDR3 nucleotides: TGTGCCAGCAGTTATCCCCCGACAAACACCGGGGAGCTGTTTTTT.

V and J are TRBV4-2 and TRBJ1-3; D remains unclear. Germline-derived CDR1 and CDR2 are LGHNA and YNFKEQ. Trimming removed 4 bases at V and 2 bases at J, with 33 bases between. The CDR3 loop spans 22 amino acids. Written as DNA, the CDR3 is TGTGCCAGCAGCCCGTGGCCTCAGGAGGACGGCCGGGGTGGTATCGCTGGAAACACCATATATTTT. It is translated as CASSPWPQEDGRGGIAGNTIYF.

J is TRBJ1-1 and V is TRBV27; TRBD1 matches at 7 bases. There are 15 residues in the CDR3. The germline CDR1 and CDR2 sequences are MNHEY and SMNVEV (reference sequence). J gave up 1 base and V 3 bases, and 5 bases lay outside the gene matches. CDR3 amino acids: CASSLGTAGNTEAFF. CDR3 sequence (DNA): TGTGCCAGCAGTTTGGGGACAGCTGGGAACACTGAAGCTTTCTTT.

This clone was seen a handful of times. The chain couples TRBV6-4 to TRBJ1-5; the D is unclear. The V gene's germline CDR1 is MRHNA and CDR2 SNTAGT. Trimming shortened V by 4 bases and J by 1 base, and 11 bases separated the two germline ends. The length of the CDR3 is 15 residues. The CDR3 DNA reads TGTGCCAGCAGTGCTTTACCCGGGAGCAATCAGCCCCAGCATTTT. This codes for CASSALPGSNQPQHF.

The chain employs TRBV14 and TRBJ2-7; a possible D gene is TRBD1 (6 bases). The V end lost 3 bases, the J end lost 7 bases, and 25 bases lay between the germline ends. Germline assignment: CDR1 SGHDN and CDR2 FVKESK. The CDR3 has 17 residues. The CDR3 loop reads CASSQYTGPENTGEQYF. The CDR3 nucleotides are TGTGCCAGCAGCCAGTACACTGGACCCGAAAATACAGGGGAGCAGTACTTC.

This clone was counted once. This rearrangement joins TRBV10-3 to TRBJ2-5, with a possible D match to TRBD1 (5 bases). Trimming left V 5 bases short and J 0 bases short, with 13 bases between. The CDR3 spans 15 residues. The germline CDR1 and CDR2 sequences are ENHRY and SYGVKD. The CDR3: CAISHSQGNQETQYF. The CDR3 DNA follows: TGTGCCATCAGTCACTCCCAGGGAAACCAAGAGACCCAGTACTTC.

The chain combines TRBV28 with TRBJ2-3; 7 bases agree with TRBD2. Trimming removed 6 bases from V and 1 base from J; junction bases left unmatched: 13. CDR1 and CDR2 (germline): MDHEN, SYDVKM. The CDR3 runs to 17 residues. CDR3 amino acids: CASSPPSLAAGTDTQYF. In DNA, the CDR3 is TGTGCCAGCAGCCCTCCCTCCCTAGCGGCTGGCACAGATACGCAGTATTTT.

This chain links TRBV18 with TRBJ2-5, with 13 bases matching TRBD2. V lost 4 bases and J lost 3; bases outside the gene matches: 2. Germline CDR1 KGHSH, CDR2 LQKENI. CDR3 length: 15 amino acids. The CDR3 loop is CASSQTSGRKETQYF. The CDR3 DNA reads as TGTGCCAGCTCACAGACTAGCGGGAGGAAAGAGACCCAGTACTTC.

The J gene is TRBJ2-7, the V gene TRBV7-9, with 8 bases identical to TRBD1. Losses at the gene ends were 5 bases for V and 4 bases for J; bases not matched to a gene: 10. Germline-derived CDR1 and CDR2 are SEHNR and FQNEAQ (reference sequence). The CDR3 covers 15 residues. CDR3 in DNA: TGTGCCAGCAGCCCGAGGACAGGGTCTTTGTACGAGCAGTACTTC. Translated: CASSPRTGSLYEQYF.

The CDR3 region has the DNA TGTGCAAGAATTGAGGGGAGGAATGTATACGAGCAGTACTTC. Translation gives CARIEGRNVYEQYF. The rearrangement joins TRBV2 to TRBJ2-7; D might be TRBD2 (6 bases). CDR3 length: 14 residues. Germline CDR1 SNHLY, CDR2 FYNNEI.

The V and J genes are TRBV14 and TRBJ2-3, with D maybe TRBD1 (7 bases). Trimming took off 6 bases at V and 0 bases at J, with 13 bases between the two ends. This CDR3 comprises 15 residues. Germline V lookup: CDR1 SGHDN, CDR2 FVKESK. The CDR3 sequence is CASRPTGTSTDTQYF. The CDR3 DNA is TGTGCCAGCAGGCCGACAGGGACTAGCACAGATACGCAGTATTTT.

The chain uses TRBV6-5 and TRBJ1-1, with D uncertain. Germline loops: CDR1 MNHEY, CDR2 SVGAGI. This CDR3 is built from 16 residues. Trimming removed 0 bases from V and 1 base from J, with 12 bases in between. CDR3 DNA sequence: TGTGCCAGCAGTTACTCGATTTTTAACGGGAACACTGAAGCTTTCTTT. This codes for CASSYSIFNGNTEAFF.

This sequence joins TRBV5-1 and TRBJ2-1; the match to TRBD2 covers 9 bases. CDR1 SGHRS and CDR2 YFSETQ come from the germline V gene. The CDR3 spans 15 residues. V was pared by 0 bases and J by 3 bases, with 1 base of the junction left unmatched. CDR3 coding DNA: TGCGCCAGCAGCTTGGGACTAGCGGACTACAATGAGCAGTTCTTC. It specifies CASSLGLADYNEQFF.

V gene TRBV30 combines with J gene TRBJ2-3; 9 positions agree with TRBD2. This CDR3 region has 16 residues. Germline trimming cut 1 base from V and 1 base from J; bases unmatched to any gene: 6. CDR1 GTSNPN and CDR2 SVGIG come from the germline V gene (reference sequence). CDR3 sequence: CAWSAFRGGGTDTQYF. The DNA of the CDR3 is TGTGCCTGGAGTGCATTTCGCGGGGGGGGCACAGATACGCAGTATTTT.

Comment on this clone: Other DNA sequences in the same sample also yield this CDR3. The chain is built from TRBV5-1 and TRBJ2-1; TRBD2 agrees at 11 bases. The V and J ends lost 3 bases and 4 bases, in that order; junction bases with no gene match: 6. CDR1 and CDR2 (germline): SGHRS, YFSETQ. The CDR3 runs 16 residues. The CDR3 protein is CASSYGLAGGYNEQFF. The CDR3 nucleotides read TGCGCCAGCAGCTACGGACTAGCGGGTGGGTACAATGAGCAGTTCTTC.

The chain recombines TRBV4-1 with TRBJ2-7, with D perhaps matching TRBD1 (6 bases). Trimming removed 1 base at V and 3 bases at J, with 10 bases between. Germline CDR1 and CDR2: MGHRA and YSYEKL. The CDR3 runs 14 residues. The CDR3 here is CASSQVEGDYEQYF. The CDR3 region has the DNA TGCGCCAGCAGCCAAGTTGAGGGGGACTACGAGCAGTACTTC.

The V gene is TRBV13, the J gene TRBJ2-7, with D tentatively TRBD2 (6 bases). Trimming removed 8 bases from V and 0 bases from J, with 11 bases in between. The CDR3 runs to 13 residues. Per germline, CDR1 PRHDT and CDR2 FYEKMQ (reference sequence). The CDR3 here is CASWDSSSYEQYF. The CDR3 DNA reads TGTGCCAGCTGGGACTCCAGCTCCTACGAGCAGTACTTC.

As DNA, the CDR3 is TGTGCCAGCAGCCAAATAAACAGACTAGCGGGAGCCGCAGATACGCAGTATTTT. This sequence encodes CASSQINRLAGAADTQYF. The chain links TRBV14 to TRBJ2-3, with 12 bases matching TRBD2. Trimming removed 2 bases from V and 4 bases from J; junction bases left unmatched: 10. Per germline, CDR1 SGHDN and CDR2 FVKESK. The CDR3 sequence is 18 residues long.

The J gene is TRBJ2-5, the V gene TRBV30; 10 bases are shared with TRBD2. The J call may be in error: the DNA end matches TRBJ2-7 better. The germline V gene encodes CDR1 GTSNPN and CDR2 SVGIG (reference sequence). This CDR3 comprises 15 residues. DNA for the CDR3: TGTGCCCGGGGACTAGCGAACGGGGGGGCCTACGAGCAGTACTTC. Translated, it gives CARGLANGGAYEQYF.

CDR3 in amino acids: CASSGGYTEAFF. The CDR3 region has the DNA TGTGCCAGCAGTGGAGGGTACACTGAAGCTTTCTTT. The chain combines TRBV6-1 with TRBJ1-1; D ambiguous. This CDR3 has 12 residues. Trimming pared 4 bases from V and 3 bases from J, leaving 6 bases between. The V gene's germline CDR1 is MNHNS and CDR2 SASEGT.

This chain links TRBV4-3 with TRBJ2-7; 7 bases fit TRBD1. With 11 bases clipped from V and 6 bases from J, the junction kept 10 bases outside the gene matches. The CDR3 totals 12 residues. CDR1 is LGHNA, CDR2 YSLEER, per germline. The chain's CDR3 is CAGTGVSCEQYF. As DNA, the CDR3 is TGCGCCGGCACAGGGGTTTCGTGCGAGCAGTACTTC.

V and J are TRBV28 and TRBJ2-7; 11 bases are shared with TRBD2. The CDR3 extends over 14 amino acids. V lost 7 bases and J lost 0; bases outside the gene matches: 2. The germline CDR1 and CDR2 sequences are MDHEN and SYDVKM. The CDR3 sequence is CASTTSGSSYEQYF. CDR3 in DNA: TGTGCCAGCACCACTAGCGGGAGCTCCTACGAGCAGTACTTC.

This chain uses TRBV7-3 with TRBJ1-2; TRBD1 matches at 9 bases. The CDR3 is 17 residues long. CDR1 and CDR2 (germline): SGHTA, FQGTGA. Trimming cost V 0 bases and J 4 bases; bases outside gene matches: 9. DNA for the CDR3: TGTGCCAGCAGCTTAACGAGTTTGGGACAGGGAGCCTATGGCTACACCTTC. This encodes CASSLTSLGQGAYGYTF.

The rearrangement links TRBV4-3 to TRBJ1-2; 9 nucleotides align to TRBD1. The CDR3 runs 19 residues. The germline V gene encodes CDR1 LGHNA and CDR2 YSLEER. V was pared by 0 bases and J by 5 bases, with 16 bases of the junction left unmatched. CDR3 residues: CASSQDQGTGIGNRYGYTF. CDR3 sequence (DNA): TGCGCCAGCAGCCAAGATCAAGGGACAGGGATCGGGAATCGGTATGGCTACACCTTC.

In its sample, this clone was seen a few times. The chain employs TRBV9 and TRBJ2-3; 10 nucleotides match TRBD2. The CDR3 is 15 residues long. V shed 0 bases, J shed 3 bases, and the junction held 1 base outside the gene matches. From germline, CDR1 is SGDLS and CDR2 YYNGEE. The CDR3 nucleotides read TGTGCCAGCAGCGTAGGGACTAGCGGAACAGATACGCAGTATTTT. Amino acids: CASSVGTSGTDTQYF.